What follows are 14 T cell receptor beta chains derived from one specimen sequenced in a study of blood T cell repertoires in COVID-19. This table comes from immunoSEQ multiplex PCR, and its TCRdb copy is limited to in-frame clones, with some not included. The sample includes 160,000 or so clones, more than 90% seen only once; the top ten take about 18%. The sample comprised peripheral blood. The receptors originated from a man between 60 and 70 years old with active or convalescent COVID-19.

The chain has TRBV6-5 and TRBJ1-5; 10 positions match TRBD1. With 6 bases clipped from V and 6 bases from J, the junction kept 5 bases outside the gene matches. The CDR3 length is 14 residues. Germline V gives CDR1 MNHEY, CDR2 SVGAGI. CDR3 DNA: TGTGCCAGCAGAGGGACAGGGGAGGGTCAGCCCCAGCATTTT. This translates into CASRGTGEGQPQHF.

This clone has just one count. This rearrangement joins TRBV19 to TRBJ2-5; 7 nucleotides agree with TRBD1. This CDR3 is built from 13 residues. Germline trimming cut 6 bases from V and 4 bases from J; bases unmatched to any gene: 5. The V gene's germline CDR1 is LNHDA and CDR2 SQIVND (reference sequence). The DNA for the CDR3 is TGTGCCAGTAGGCAGGGGGTTGGAGAGACCCAGTACTTC. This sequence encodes CASRQGVGETQYF.

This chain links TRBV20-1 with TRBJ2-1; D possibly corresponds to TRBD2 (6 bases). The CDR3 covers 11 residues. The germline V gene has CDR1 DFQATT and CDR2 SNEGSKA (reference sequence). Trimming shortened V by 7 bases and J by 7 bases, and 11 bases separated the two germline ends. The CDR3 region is CSVQRVNEQFF. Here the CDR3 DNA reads TGCAGTGTACAGCGGGTGAATGAGCAGTTCTTC.

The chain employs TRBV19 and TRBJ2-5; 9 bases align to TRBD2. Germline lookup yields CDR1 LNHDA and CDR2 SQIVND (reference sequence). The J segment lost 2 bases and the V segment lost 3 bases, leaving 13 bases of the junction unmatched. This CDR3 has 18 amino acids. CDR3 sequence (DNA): TGTGCCAGTAGTATCTCGGGCGGGAGGGCCGCTGAACAAGAGACCCAGTACTTC. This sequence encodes CASSISGGRAAEQETQYF.

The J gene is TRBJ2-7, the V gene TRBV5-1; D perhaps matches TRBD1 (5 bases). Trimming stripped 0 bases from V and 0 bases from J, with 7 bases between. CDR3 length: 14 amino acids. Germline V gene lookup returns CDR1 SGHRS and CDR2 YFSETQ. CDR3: CASSLGQHSYEQYF. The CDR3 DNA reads TGCGCCAGCAGCTTGGGACAGCACTCCTACGAGCAGTACTTC.

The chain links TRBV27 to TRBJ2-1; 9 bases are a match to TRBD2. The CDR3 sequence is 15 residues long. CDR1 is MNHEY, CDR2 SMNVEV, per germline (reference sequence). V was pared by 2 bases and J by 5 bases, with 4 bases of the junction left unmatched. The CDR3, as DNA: TGTGCCAGCAGTTTACAGCGGGGGGACCACAATGAGCAGTTCTTC. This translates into CASSLQRGDHNEQFF.

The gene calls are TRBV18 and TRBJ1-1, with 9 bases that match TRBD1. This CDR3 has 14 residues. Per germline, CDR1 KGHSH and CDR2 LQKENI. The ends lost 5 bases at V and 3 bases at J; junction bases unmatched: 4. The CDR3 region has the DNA TGTGCCAGCTCAGGCGGGACAGGGCACACTGAAGCTTTCTTT. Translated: CASSGGTGHTEAFF.

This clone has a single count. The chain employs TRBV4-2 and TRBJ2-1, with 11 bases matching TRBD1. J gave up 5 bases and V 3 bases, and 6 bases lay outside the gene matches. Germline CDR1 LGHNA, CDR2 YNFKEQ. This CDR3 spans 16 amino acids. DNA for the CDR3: TGTGCCAGCAGCCACGCAGGGACAGGGGGGAACAATGAGCAGTTCTTC. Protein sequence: CASSHAGTGGNNEQFF.

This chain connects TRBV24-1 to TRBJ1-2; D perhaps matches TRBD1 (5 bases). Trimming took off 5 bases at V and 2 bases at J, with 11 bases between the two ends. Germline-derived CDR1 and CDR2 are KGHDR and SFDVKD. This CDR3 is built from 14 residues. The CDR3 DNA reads TGTGCCACCAGTGGCGGAGACAGAAACTATGGCTACACCTTC. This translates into CATSGGDRNYGYTF.

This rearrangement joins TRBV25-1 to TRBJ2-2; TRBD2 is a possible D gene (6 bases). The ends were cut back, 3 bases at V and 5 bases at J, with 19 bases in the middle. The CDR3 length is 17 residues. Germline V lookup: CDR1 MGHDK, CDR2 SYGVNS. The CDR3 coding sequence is TGTGCCAGCAGTGACGGGCTAGCGATTTGGGGAACCGGGGAGCTGTTTTTT. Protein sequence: CASSDGLAIWGTGELFF.

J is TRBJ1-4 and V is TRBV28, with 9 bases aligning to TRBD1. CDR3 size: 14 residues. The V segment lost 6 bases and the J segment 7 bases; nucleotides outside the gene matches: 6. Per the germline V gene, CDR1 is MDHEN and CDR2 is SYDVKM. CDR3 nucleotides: TGTGCCAGCAGAACAGGGGGCGCGGGTGAAAAACTGTTTTTT. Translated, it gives CASRTGGAGEKLFF.

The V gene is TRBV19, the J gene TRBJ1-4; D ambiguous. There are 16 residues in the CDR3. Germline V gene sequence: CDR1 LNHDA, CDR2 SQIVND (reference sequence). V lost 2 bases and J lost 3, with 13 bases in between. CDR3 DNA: TGTGCCAGTAGTATACAAACTAGGGTGTCTAATGAAAAACTGTTTTTT. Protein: CASSIQTRVSNEKLFF.

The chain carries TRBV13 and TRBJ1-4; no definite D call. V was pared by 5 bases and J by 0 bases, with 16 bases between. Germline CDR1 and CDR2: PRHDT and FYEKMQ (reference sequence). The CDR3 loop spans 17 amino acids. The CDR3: CASSPKRDWATNEKLFF. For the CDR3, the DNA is TGTGCCAGCAGCCCGAAGAGGGATTGGGCAACTAATGAAAAACTGTTTTTT. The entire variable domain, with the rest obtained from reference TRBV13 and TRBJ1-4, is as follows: AAGVIQSPRHLIKEKRETATLKCYPIPRHDTVYWYQQGPGQDPQFLISFYEKMQSDKGSIPDRFSAQQFSDYHSELNMSSLELGDSALYFCASSPKRDWATNEKLFFGSGTQLSVL.

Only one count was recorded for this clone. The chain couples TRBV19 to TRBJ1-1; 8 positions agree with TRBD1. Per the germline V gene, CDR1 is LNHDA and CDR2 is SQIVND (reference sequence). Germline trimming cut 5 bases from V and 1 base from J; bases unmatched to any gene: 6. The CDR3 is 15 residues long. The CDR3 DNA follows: TGTGCCAGTAGTGACGGGACAGGTACGAACACTGAAGCTTTCTTT. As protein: CASSDGTGTNTEAFF.